The 10 T cell receptor beta chains listed next were all sequenced from one sample in a study of response to subunit inactivated influenza vaccine. TCRdb ran MiXCR on the RT-PCR reads and lists one entry per CDR3 protein. Counted here are more than 550,000 distinct CDR3 sequences, about 11% occurring once; the ten biggest clones make up about 10%. The same sample was also used in a study of T cells expressing NK-cell markers. That work states: UMIs were included in TCR beta cDNA generated by 5'RACE template switching.

The sequencing used PBMCs from blood, collected on the day of vaccination. The origin of the receptors is a man between 50 and 59 years old who received an inactivated influenza vaccine.

This clonotype was detected a few times. The genes are TRBV6-5 and TRBJ1-1, with D perhaps TRBD1 (5 bases). Trimming left V 8 bases short and J 10 bases short, with 17 bases between. Germline lookup yields CDR1 MNHEY and CDR2 SVGAGI. This CDR3 contains 12 residues. In DNA, the CDR3 is TGTGCCAGCTCCCCAGCCCAGGGAGGAGCTTTCTTT. This sequence encodes CASSPAQGGAFF.

This clonotype was detected a few times. The rearrangement joins TRBV4-1 to TRBJ2-1, with D possibly being TRBD1 or TRBD2 (5 bases each). Per germline, CDR1 MGHRA and CDR2 YSYEKL. The CDR3 is 16 residues long. Trimming removed 0 bases at V and 8 bases at J, with 17 bases between. CDR3 coding DNA: TGCGCCAGCAGCCAAGATATGGGACGCCAGAAGTATGAGCAGTTCTTC. Its protein is CASSQDMGRQKYEQFF.

The chain couples TRBV27 to TRBJ2-1; TRBD1 might be the D (6 bases). Germline CDR1 and CDR2: MNHEY and SMNVEV (reference sequence). The CDR3 length is 15 residues. The V end lost 4 bases, the J end lost 3 bases, and 13 bases lay between the germline ends. CDR3 in amino acids: CASSSADRFYNEQFF. The CDR3 DNA follows: TGTGCCAGCAGTTCTGCGGACAGATTCTACAATGAGCAGTTCTTC.

This clonotype was counted between two and nine times. The chain recombines TRBV12-3 or TRBV12-4 with TRBJ1-2; D is undetermined. The CDR3 sequence is 13 residues long. V shed 1 base and J shed 4 bases, with 7 bases lying between them. In nucleotides, the CDR3 is TGTGCCAGCAGTTTAGGGCCAGTCTATGGCTACACCTTC. This translates into CASSLGPVYGYTF.

The rearrangement joins TRBV5-5 to TRBJ2-6, with 10 bases aligning to TRBD1. The CDR3 extends over 15 amino acids. V lost 6 bases to trimming and J lost 4 bases; unmatched junction nucleotides: 4. From germline, CDR1 is SGHKS and CDR2 YYEKEE (reference sequence). CDR3 in DNA: TGTGCCAGCACGGACAGGGGGAGCGGGGCCAACGTCCTGACTTTC. This translates into CASTDRGSGANVLTF.

This clonotype was counted many times. The chain couples TRBV28 to TRBJ2-7; unclear D gene. Deletions cut 10 bases from V and 1 base from J, with 14 bases between. CDR1 and CDR2 from the germline V gene are MDHEN and SYDVKM. The CDR3 is 13 amino acids. CDR3 amino acids: CATPAILSYEQYF. The CDR3 DNA reads TGTGCCACCCCAGCGATCCTGTCCTACGAGCAGTACTTC.

The rearrangement joins TRBV20-1 to TRBJ1-1; weak D call: TRBD1 (6 bases). Between the trimmed V and J ends, which lost 3 bases and 10 bases, there was a span of 24 bases. The CDR3 is 15 amino acids. Germline values: CDR1 DFQATT, CDR2 SNEGSKA (reference sequence). In DNA form, the CDR3 reads TGCAGTGCTAGGGCCCCGGGACACCCTTCACAGCGAGCTTTCTTT. This encodes CSARAPGHPSQRAFF.

This clonotype appeared a few times. This chain uses TRBV15 with TRBJ2-7, with 11 nucleotides matching TRBD2. This CDR3 region has 16 residues. J gave up 3 bases and V 3 bases, and 7 bases lay outside the gene matches. Germline CDR1 is LNHNV and CDR2 is YYDKDF (reference sequence). CDR3 nucleotides: TGTGCCACCAGCAGGTCAGGACTAGCGGGCATCTACGAGCAGTACTTC. Amino acid sequence: CATSRSGLAGIYEQYF.

V usage is TRBV5-6 and J usage is TRBJ1-1; unclear D gene. Germline V gene sequence: CDR1 SGHDT, CDR2 YYEEEE. This CDR3 is built from 11 residues. V was pared by 1 base and J by 10 bases, with 8 bases between. The chain's CDR3 is CASSLQGRAFF. CDR3 nucleotides: TGTGCCAGCAGCTTGCAAGGGAGAGCTTTCTTT.

This clonotype turned up a few times. The J gene is TRBJ2-1, the V gene TRBV29-1; 14 bases align to TRBD2. With 3 bases clipped from V and 8 bases from J, the junction kept 24 bases outside the gene matches. The CDR3 contains 21 residues. In germline, CDR1 is SQVTM, CDR2 ANQGSEA. The CDR3 DNA is TGCAGCGTTGAGGAGGAGGAGAGCGTCGGGACTAGCGGGAGAAGGTTCGATGAGCAGTTCTTC. It encodes CSVEEEESVGTSGRRFDEQFF.